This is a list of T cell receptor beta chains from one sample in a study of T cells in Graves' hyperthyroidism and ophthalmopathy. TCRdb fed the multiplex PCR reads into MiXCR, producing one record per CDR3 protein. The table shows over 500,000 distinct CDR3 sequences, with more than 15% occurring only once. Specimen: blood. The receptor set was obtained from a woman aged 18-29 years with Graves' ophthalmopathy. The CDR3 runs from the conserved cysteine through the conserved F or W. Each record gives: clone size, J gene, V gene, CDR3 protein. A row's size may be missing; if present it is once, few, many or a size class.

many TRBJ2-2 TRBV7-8 CASSGQGTGELFF
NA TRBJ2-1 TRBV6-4 CASSALAGDHNEQFF
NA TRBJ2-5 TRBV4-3 CASSDGLGQETQYF
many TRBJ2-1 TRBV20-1 CSARDPLAGAHEQFF
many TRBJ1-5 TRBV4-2 CASSQRMSNQPQHF
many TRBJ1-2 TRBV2 CASSEGDKWAYGYTF
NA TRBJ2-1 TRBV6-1 CATSGTNHPLPYNEQFF
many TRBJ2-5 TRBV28 CASSLEEGQQETQYF
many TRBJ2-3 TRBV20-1 CSANVPELAGSTDTQYF
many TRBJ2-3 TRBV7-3 CASSLSDRSTDTQYF
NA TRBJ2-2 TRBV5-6 CASTRDIANTGELFF
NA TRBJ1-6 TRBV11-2 CASSLEGGGVSPLHF
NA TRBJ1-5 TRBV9 CASSSDRGLHQPQHF
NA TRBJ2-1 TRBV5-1 CASSLVAGVPKGNEQFF
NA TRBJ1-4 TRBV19 CASSITPGQTFHEKLFF
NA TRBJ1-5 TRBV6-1 CASSEDRGASLNF
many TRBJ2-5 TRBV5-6 CASSLAASPLQETQYF
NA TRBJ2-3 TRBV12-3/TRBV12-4 CASSWTGQRTSGRGATDTQYF
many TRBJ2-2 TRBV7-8 CASSPRRVAGVLNTGELFF
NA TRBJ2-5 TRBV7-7 CASSLGQDQETQYF
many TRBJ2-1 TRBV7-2 CASSFDGGAYNEQFF
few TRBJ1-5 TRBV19 CASETGGYSNQPQHF
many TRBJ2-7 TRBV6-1 CASSPGGGILSYEQYF
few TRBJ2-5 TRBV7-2 CASSTRRLAGEQETQYF
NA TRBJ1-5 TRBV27 CASTPRGLNQPQHF
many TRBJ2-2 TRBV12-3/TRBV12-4 CASSLGAGVGGELFF
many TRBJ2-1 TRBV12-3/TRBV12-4 CASSPGPRDEQFF
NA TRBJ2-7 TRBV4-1 CASSQGGSARDNSYEQYF
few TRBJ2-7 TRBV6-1 CASSPRGQLNAYEQYF
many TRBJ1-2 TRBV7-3 CASSPSTDGLYGYTF
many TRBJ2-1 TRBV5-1 CASSLSGQGSNEQFF
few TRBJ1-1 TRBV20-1 CSARGDGVMNTEAFF
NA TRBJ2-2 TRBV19 CASSIGTGHTGELFF
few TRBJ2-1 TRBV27 CASSLWTNGSNEQFF
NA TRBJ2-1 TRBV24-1 CATSDFGGDNEQFF
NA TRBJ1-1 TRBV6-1 CASILGEEAFF
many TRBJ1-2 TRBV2 CASSAHTTSYGYTF
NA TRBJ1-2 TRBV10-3 CAISDSEAAYGYTF
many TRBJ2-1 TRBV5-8 CASSFSPYNEQFF
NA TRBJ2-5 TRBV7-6 CASSQMTGGETQYF
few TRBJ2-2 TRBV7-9 CASSSEDGQGVRLGTGELFF
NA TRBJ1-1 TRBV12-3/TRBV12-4 CASTFPTENTEAFF
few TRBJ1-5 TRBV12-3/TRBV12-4 CASSLTATGQPQHF
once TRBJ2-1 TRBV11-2 CASREWTGNEQFF
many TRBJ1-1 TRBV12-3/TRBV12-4 CASGNTEAFF
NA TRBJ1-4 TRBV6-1 CASRRGSNEKLFF
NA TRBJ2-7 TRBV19 CASSIETGLYEQYF
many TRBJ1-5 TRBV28 CASTRGEGAVKPQHF
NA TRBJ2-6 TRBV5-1 CASSLQGPSGANVLTF
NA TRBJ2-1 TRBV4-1 CASSQESLAGYYNEQFF
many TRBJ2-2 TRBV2 CASSETPDRLYGELFF
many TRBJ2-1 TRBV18 CASSPLRDNREQFF
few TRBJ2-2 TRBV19 CASSDLAGDQLFF
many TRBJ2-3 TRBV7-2 CASSLRLADTQYF
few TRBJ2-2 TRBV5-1 CASSLGQGKTGELFF
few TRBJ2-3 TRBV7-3 CASSLGHFTDTQYF
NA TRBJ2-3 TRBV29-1 CSVEDLPPEGDTQYF
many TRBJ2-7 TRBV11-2 CASSPGLSGEQYF
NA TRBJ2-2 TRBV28 CASKEGSLNTGELFF
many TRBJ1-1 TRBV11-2 CASSLAWIGETEAFF